One and the same sample provided the 7 T cell receptor beta chains below, sequenced in a study of T-cell memory formation after mild COVID-19. Each CDR3 protein gets one entry after TCRdb re-called the 5' RACE reads with MiXCR. This sample has around 250,000 distinct CDR3 sequences, with 8% to 10% found just once. The sequencing input was PBMCs or a T cell subset sorted from them (not recorded which). All receptors derive from a young man who had mild COVID-19 (a few samples of this study predate the infection). Cell type and time point are not known.

This clonotype has just a few counts. This rearrangement joins TRBV9 to TRBJ2-5; TRBD2 matches at 15 bases. Germline lookup yields CDR1 SGDLS and CDR2 YYNGEE. Germline trimming cut 2 bases from V and 3 bases from J; bases unmatched to any gene: 5. This CDR3 is built from 17 residues. The CDR3 loop is CASSVGLAGGSKETQYF. For the CDR3, the DNA is TGTGCCAGCAGCGTTGGACTAGCGGGGGGGAGTAAAGAGACCCAGTACTTC.

This clonotype was counted only a few times. The chain is built from TRBV24-1 and TRBJ1-1; D is unclear. Germline values: CDR1 KGHDR, CDR2 SFDVKD. The CDR3 consists of 11 residues. The germline V and J ends were trimmed by 4 bases and 8 bases, with 7 bases remaining between them. The CDR3 sequence is CATSDGLEAFF. CDR3 in DNA: TGTGCCACCAGTGACGGGTTAGAAGCTTTCTTT.

This clonotype appeared a few times. V and J are TRBV25-1 and TRBJ2-3; D unclear. The CDR3 runs to 11 residues. V gave up 0 bases and J gave up 6 bases, with 1 base separating them. CDR1 and CDR2 (germline): MGHDK, SYGVNS. The CDR3 region is CASSEYDTQYF. The DNA for the CDR3 is TGTGCCAGCAGTGAATACGATACGCAGTATTTT.

This clonotype showed up many times. The rearrangement links TRBV5-1 to TRBJ2-3; no reliable D call. CDR3 size: 14 residues. V gave up 6 bases and J gave up 2 bases, with 13 bases separating them. Germline values: CDR1 SGHRS, CDR2 YFSETQ. The CDR3 protein is CASKPSVVTDTQYF. The DNA for the CDR3 is TGCGCCAGCAAGCCTTCAGTGGTCACAGATACGCAGTATTTT.

The V and J genes are TRBV5-1 and TRBJ2-2; D is uncertain. CDR3 length equals 14 residues. The germline V gene encodes CDR1 SGHRS and CDR2 YFSETQ. V lost 4 bases to trimming and J lost 6 bases, with 13 bases between them. CDR3: CASSIAPASGELFF. The DNA for the CDR3 is TGCGCCAGCAGCATTGCCCCAGCGTCCGGGGAGCTGTTTTTT.

The gene calls are TRBV2 and TRBJ2-3; 7 bases fit TRBD2. Germline V gene sequence: CDR1 SNHLY, CDR2 FYNNEI. The CDR3 length is 16 residues. Trimming cost V 2 bases and J 4 bases; bases outside gene matches: 9. This CDR3 reads CASSEWLAESADTQYF. CDR3 coding DNA: TGTGCCAGCAGTGAATGGCTAGCGGAGAGCGCAGATACGCAGTATTTT.

Only a few counts were recorded for this clonotype. The chain recombines TRBV29-1 with TRBJ2-3, with a possible D match to TRBD2 (5 bases). The V end was cut by 1 base, the J end by 5 bases, with 7 bases between. CDR1 and CDR2 (germline): SQVTM, ANQGSEA. The CDR3 spans 12 residues. CDR3 in DNA: TGCAGCGTTGAAGGAGGAGGAGATACGCAGTATTTT. It encodes CSVEGGGDTQYF.